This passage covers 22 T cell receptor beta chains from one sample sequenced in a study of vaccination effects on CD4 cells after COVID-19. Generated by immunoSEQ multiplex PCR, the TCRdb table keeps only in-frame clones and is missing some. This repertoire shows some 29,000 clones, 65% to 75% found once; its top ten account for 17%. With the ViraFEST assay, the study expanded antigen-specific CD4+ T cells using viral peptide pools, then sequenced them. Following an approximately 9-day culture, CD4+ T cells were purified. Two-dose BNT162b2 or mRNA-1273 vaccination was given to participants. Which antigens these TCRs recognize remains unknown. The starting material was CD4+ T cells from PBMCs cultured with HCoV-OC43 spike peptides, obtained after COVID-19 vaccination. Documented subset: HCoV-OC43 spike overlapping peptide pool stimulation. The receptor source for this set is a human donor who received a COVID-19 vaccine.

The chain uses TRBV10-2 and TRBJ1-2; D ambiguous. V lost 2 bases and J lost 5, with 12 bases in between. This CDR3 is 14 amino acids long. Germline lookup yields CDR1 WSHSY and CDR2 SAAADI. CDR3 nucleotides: TGCGCCAGCAGTGAGGCAGGAGGTCAATATGGCTACACCTTC. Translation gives CASSEAGGQYGYTF.

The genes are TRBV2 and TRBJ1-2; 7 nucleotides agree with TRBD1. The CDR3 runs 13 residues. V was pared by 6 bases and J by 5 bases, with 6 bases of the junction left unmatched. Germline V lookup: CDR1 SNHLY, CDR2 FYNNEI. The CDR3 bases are TGTGCCAGCAGAGCAGGGGGAGGGTATGGCTACACCTTC. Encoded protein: CASRAGGGYGYTF.

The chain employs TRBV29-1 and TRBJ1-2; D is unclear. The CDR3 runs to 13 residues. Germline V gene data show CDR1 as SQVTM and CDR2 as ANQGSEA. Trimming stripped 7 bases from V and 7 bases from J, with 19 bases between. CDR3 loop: CSAKPSGRSGYTF. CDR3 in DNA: TGCAGCGCCAAGCCCTCAGGTCGGAGTGGCTACACCTTC.

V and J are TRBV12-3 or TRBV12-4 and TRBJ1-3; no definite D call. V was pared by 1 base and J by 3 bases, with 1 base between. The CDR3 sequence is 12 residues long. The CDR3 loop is CASSLGGNTIYF. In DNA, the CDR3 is TGTGCCAGCAGTTTAGGTGGAAACACCATATATTTT.

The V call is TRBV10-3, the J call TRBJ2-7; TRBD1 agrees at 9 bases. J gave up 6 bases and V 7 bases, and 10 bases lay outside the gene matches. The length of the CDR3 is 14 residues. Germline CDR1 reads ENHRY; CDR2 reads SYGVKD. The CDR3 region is CAITRDRVGAEQYF. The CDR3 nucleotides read TGTGCCATCACCCGGGACAGGGTAGGGGCCGAGCAGTACTTC.

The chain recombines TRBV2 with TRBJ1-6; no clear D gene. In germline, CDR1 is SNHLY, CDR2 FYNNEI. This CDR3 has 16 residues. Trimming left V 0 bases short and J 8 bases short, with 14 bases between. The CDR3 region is CASSEALTRRDSPLHF. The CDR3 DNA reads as TGTGCCAGCAGTGAAGCCCTGACCCGGAGGGATTCACCCCTCCACTTT.

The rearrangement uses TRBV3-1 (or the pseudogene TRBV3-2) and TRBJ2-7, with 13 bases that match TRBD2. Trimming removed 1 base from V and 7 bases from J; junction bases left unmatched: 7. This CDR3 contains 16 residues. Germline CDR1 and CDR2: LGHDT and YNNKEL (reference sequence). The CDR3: CASSQGYTSGRGEQYF. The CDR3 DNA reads TGTGCCAGCAGCCAAGGTTACACTAGCGGGAGGGGTGAGCAGTACTTC.

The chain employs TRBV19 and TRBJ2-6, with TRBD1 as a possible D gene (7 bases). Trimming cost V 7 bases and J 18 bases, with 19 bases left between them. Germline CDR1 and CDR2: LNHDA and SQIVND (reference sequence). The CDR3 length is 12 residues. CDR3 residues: CASMGGQAARTF. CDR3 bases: TGTGCCAGTATGGGAGGACAGGCGGCCCGGACTTTC.

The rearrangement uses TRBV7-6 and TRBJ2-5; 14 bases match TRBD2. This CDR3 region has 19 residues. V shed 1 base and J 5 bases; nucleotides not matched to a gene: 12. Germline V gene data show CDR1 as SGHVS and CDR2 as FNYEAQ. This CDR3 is CASSLGSLGLAGEGETQYF. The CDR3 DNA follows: TGTGCCAGCAGCTTAGGGTCGTTGGGACTAGCGGGAGAGGGGGAGACCCAGTACTTC.

The CDR3 sequence: CASSGGSPVGEQFF. The CDR3 region has the DNA TGCGCCAGCAGCGGGGGGTCCCCGGTGGGGGAGCAGTTCTTC. The gene calls are TRBV10-1 and TRBJ2-1; the match to TRBD2 covers 7 bases. In germline, CDR1 is WNHNN, CDR2 SYGVQD (reference sequence). The V gene end was trimmed by 6 bases and the J gene end by 10 bases; junction bases not matched to a gene: 12. This CDR3 is built from 14 residues.

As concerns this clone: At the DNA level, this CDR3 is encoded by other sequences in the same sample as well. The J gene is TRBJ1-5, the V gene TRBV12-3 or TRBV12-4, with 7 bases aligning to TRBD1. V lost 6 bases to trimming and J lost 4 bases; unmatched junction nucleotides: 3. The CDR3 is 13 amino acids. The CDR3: CASRRTGNQPQHF. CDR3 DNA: TGTGCCAGCAGAAGGACAGGTAATCAGCCCCAGCATTTT.

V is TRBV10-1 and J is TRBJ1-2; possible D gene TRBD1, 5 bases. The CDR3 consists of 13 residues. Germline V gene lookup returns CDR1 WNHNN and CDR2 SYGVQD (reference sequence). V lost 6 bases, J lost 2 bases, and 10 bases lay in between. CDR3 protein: CASSWDGNYGYTF. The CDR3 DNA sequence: TGCGCCAGCAGCTGGGACGGCAACTATGGCTACACCTTC.

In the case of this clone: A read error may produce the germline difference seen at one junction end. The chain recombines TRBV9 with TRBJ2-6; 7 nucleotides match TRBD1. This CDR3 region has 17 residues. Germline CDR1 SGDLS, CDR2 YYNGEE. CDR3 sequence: CASSDPGQWFDANILTF. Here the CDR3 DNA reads TGTGCCAGCAGCGACCCGGGACAGTGGTTTGATGCCAACATCCTGACTTTC.

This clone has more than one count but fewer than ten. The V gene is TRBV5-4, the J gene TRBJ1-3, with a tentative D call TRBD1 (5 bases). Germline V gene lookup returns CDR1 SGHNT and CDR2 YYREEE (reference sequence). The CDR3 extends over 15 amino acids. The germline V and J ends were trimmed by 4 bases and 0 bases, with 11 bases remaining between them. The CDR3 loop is CASSPAGRSGNTIYF. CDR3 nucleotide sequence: TGTGCCAGCAGCCCTGCGGGACGCTCTGGAAACACCATATATTTT.

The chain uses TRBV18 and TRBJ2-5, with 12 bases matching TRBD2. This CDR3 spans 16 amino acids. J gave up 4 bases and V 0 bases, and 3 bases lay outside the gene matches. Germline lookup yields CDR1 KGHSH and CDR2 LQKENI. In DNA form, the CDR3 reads TGTGCCAGCTCACCACCGAGACTAGCGGGAGTAGAGACCCAGTACTTC. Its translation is CASSPPRLAGVETQYF.

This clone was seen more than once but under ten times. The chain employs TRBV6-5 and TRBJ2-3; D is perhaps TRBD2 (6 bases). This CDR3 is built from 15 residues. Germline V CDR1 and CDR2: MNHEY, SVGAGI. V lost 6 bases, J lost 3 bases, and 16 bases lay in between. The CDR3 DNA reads TGTGCCAGCAGCCCCACCGACGCGGGAACAGATACGCAGTATTTT. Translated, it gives CASSPTDAGTDTQYF.

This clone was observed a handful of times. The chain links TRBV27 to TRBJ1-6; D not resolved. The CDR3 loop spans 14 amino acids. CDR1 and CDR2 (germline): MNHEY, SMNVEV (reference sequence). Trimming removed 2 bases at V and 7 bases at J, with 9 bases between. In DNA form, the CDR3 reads TGTGCCAGCAGTTTAAGGGTCCCAAATTCACCCCTCCACTTT. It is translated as CASSLRVPNSPLHF.

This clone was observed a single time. As DNA, the CDR3 is TGTGCCAGCAGCTGGGGGACTAGCGGAGTCTACGAGCAGTACTTC. It is translated as CASSWGTSGVYEQYF. J is TRBJ2-7 and V is TRBV5-8, with 11 nucleotides matching TRBD2. This CDR3 comprises 15 residues. With V trimmed by 3 bases and J by 3 bases, 5 bases remained unmatched. Germline CDR1 and CDR2: SGHTS and YDEGEE.

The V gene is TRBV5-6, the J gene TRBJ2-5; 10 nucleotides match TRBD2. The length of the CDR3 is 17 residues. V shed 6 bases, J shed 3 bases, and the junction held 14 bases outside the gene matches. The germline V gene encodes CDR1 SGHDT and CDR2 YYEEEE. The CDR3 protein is CASNLIQASGRKETQYF. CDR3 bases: TGTGCCAGCAACCTCATCCAGGCTAGCGGGAGAAAAGAGACCCAGTACTTC.

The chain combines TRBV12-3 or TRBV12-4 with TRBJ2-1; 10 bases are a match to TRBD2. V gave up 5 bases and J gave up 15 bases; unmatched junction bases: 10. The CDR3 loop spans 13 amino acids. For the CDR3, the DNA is TGTGCCAGCAGTAGGACTAGCGGCCTCTCTCGGTTCTTC. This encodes CASSRTSGLSRFF.

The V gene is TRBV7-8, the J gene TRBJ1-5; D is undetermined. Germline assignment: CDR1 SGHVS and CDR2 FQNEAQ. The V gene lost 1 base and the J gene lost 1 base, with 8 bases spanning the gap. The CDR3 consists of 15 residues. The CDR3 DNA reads TGTGCCAGCAGCTTAGAAGTCCAGAGCAATCAGCCCCAGCATTTT. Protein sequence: CASSLEVQSNQPQHF.

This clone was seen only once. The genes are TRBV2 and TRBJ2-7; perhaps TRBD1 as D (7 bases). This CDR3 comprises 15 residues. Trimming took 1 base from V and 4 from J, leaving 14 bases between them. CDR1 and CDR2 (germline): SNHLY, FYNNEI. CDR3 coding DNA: TGTGCCAGCAGTGAAGGGCAGGGGGGAAATTACGAGCAGTACTTC. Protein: CASSEGQGGNYEQYF. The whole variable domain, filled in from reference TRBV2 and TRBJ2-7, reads EPEVTQTPSHQVTQMGQEVILRCVPISNHLYFYWYRQILGQKVEFLVSFYNNEISEKSEIFDDQFSVERPDGSNFTLKIRSTKLEDSAMYFCASSEGQGGNYEQYFGPGTRLTVT.